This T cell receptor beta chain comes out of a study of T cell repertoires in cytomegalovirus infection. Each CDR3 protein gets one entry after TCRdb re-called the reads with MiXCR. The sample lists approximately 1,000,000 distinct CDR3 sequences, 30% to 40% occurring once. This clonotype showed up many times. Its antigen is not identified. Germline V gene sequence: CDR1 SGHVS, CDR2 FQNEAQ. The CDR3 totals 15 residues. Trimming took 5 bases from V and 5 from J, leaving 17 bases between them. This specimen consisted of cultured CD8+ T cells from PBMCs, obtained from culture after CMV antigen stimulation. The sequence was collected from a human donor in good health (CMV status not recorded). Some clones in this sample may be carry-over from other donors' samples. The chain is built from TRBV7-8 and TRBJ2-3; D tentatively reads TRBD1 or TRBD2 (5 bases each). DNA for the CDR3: TGTGCCAGCAGCGCCCCGGTGGGGGTGAGAGATACGCAGTATTTT. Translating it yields CASSAPVGVRDTQYF.